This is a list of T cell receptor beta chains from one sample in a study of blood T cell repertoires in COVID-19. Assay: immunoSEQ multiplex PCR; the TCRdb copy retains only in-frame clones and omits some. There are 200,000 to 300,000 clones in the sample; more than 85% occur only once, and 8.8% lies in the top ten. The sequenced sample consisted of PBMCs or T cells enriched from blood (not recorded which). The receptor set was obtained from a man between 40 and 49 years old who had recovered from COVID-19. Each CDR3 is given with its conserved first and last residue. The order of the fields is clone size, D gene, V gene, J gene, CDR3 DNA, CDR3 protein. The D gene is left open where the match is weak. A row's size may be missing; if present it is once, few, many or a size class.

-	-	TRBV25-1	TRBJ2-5	TGTGCCAGCAGTGTGGGAGGTGTACAAGAGACCCAGTACTTC	CASSVGGVQETQYF
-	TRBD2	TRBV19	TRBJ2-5	TGTGCGACAAGCGGGGATCGACAAGAGACCCAGTACTTC	CATSGDRQETQYF
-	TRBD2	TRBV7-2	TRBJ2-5	TGTGCCAGCAGCTTAGCGGTAGCGGGCCTACAAGAGACCCAGTACTTC	CASSLAVAGLQETQYF
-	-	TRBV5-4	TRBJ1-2	TGTGCCAGCAGCTTGGGGGGGGAAGCTTACACCTTC	CASSLGGEAYTF
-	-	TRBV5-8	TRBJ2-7	TGTGCCAGCAGCCCTACCCCATACGAGCAGTACTTC	CASSPTPYEQYF
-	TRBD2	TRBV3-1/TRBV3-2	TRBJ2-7	TGTGCCAGCAGCCAAGGAACTAGCGGGAGGGCCCGGGTTTACGAGCAGTACTTC	CASSQGTSGRARVYEQYF
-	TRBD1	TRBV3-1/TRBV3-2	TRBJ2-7	TGTGCCAGCAGCCAAGCATTCGGACAGGGCCATTCCTACGAGCAGTACTTC	CASSQAFGQGHSYEQYF
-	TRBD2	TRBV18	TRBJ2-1	TGTGCCAGCTCATGGACTAGCGGGTCCTACAATGAGCAGTTCTTC	CASSWTSGSYNEQFF
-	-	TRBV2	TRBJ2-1	TGTGCCAGCAAAATGGGGGCGGGTGAGCAGTTCTTC	CASKMGAGEQFF
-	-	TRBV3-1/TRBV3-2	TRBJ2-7	TGTGCCAGCAGCCAAGTGTCCATGAGCTCCTACGAGCAGTACTTC	CASSQVSMSSYEQYF
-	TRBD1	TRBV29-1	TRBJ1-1	TGCAGCGTCCCGAGGGGACAGGAAGCTTTCTTT	CSVPRGQEAFF
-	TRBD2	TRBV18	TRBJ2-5	TGTGCCAGCTCACCGGGACGGACTAGCGAACAGACCCAGTACTTC	CASSPGRTSEQTQYF
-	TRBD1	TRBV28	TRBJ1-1	TGTGCCAGCAGTTTGACAGGGGGAGCTGAAGCTTTCTTT	CASSLTGGAEAFF
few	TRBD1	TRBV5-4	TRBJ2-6	TGTGCCAGCAGCTTGGGGGACAGGGTATATGGGGCCAACGTCCTGACTTTC	CASSLGDRVYGANVLTF
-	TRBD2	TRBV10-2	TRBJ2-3	TGCGCCAGCAGACTAGCGGGGGCCCGGACCACAGATACGCAGTATTTT	CASRLAGARTTDTQYF
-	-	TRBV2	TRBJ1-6	TGTGCCAGCAAGAAACAGGTTCAGAGCTCCTATAATTCACCCCTCCACTTT	CASKKQVQSSYNSPLHF
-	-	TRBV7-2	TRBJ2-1	TGTGCCAGCAGCTTAGGTCATCGGAGCTCCTACAATGAGCAGTTCTTC	CASSLGHRSSYNEQFF
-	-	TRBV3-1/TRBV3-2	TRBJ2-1	TGTGCCAGCAGCCAAAAGTGGGCGAGTAGTGAGCAGTTCTTC	CASSQKWASSEQFF
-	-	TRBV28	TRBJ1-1	TGTGCCAGCAGTTTTTGGGCCACTGAAGCTTTCTTT	CASSFWATEAFF
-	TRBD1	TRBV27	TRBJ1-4	TGTGCCAGCAGGGGAGCCGGGACAGGGGTTACTGAAAAACTGTTTTTT	CASRGAGTGVTEKLFF
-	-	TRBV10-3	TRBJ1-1	TGTGCCATCAGTGAAGTGTTGCGGGACACTGAAGCTTTCTTT	CAISEVLRDTEAFF
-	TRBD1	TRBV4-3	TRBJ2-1	TGCGCCAGCAGCCAAGATCAGGGGGTCTCCTACAATGAGCAGTTCTTC	CASSQDQGVSYNEQFF
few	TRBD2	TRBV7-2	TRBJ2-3	TGTGCCAGCAGCGGCCGACTAGCGGCGGGAGATACGCAGTATTTT	CASSGRLAAGDTQYF
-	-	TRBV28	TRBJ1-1	TGTGCCAGCAGTTATCCGGTCGGAGTCCCTGAAGCTTTCTTT	CASSYPVGVPEAFF
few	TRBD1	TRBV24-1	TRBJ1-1	TGTGCCACCAGGGACAGGGAGGGACTTGCTTTCTTT	CATRDREGLAFF
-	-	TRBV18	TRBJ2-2	TGTGCCAGCTCACCAAGGCCGGGGGCCGGGGAGCTGTTTTTT	CASSPRPGAGELFF
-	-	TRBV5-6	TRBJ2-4	TGTGCCAGCAGCTTGAAACTGACCAAAAACATTCAGTACTTC	CASSLKLTKNIQYF
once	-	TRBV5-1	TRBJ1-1	TGCGCCAGCAGGAGCATTAGTCAGGAAAACACTGAAGCTTTCTTT	CASRSISQENTEAFF
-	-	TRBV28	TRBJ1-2	TGTGCCACCCGTAAGAGGGGGTTTAAAGAACTCTATGGCTACACCTTC	CATRKRGFKELYGYTF
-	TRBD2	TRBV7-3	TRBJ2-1	TGTGCCAGCAGCCGAAGGCCCGGACTAGCGGGAGGGGAGCATGAGCAGTTCTTC	CASSRRPGLAGGEHEQFF
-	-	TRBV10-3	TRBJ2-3	TGTGCCATCAGTGTTGGGGGCCCAGAGAATACGCAGTATTTT	CAISVGGPENTQYF
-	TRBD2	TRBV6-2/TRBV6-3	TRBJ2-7	TGTGCCAGCAGTTCCCAGGGCGGGAGCTCCTACGAGCAGTACTTC	CASSSQGGSSYEQYF
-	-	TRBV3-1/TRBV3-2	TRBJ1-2	TGTGCCAGCAGCCCCGGACAGTCCTATGGCTACACCTTC	CASSPGQSYGYTF
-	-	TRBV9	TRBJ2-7	TGTGCCAGCAGCGTGGGGGCGGCAGTAACCTACGAGCAGTACTTC	CASSVGAAVTYEQYF
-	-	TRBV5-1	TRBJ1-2	TGCGCCAGCAGCTTGAACAGGGTTTATGGCTACACCTTC	CASSLNRVYGYTF
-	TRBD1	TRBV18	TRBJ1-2	TGTGCCAGCTCACTAGACGACAGGGGCTATGGCTACACCTTC	CASSLDDRGYGYTF
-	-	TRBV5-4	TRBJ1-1	TGTGCCAGCAGCTTCTCGCAGGGGAACACTGAAGCTTTCTTT	CASSFSQGNTEAFF
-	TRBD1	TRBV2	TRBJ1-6	TGTGCCAGCAGTGGAAGGAGGGACAGGGGGCTCTCCTATAATTCACCCCTCCACTTT	CASSGRRDRGLSYNSPLHF
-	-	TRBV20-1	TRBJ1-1	TGCAGTGCTAGTCGACAAAACACTGAAGCTTTCTTT	CSASRQNTEAFF
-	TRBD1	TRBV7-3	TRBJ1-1	TGTGCCAGCAGCACGACAGGGGTGACTGAAGCTTTCTTT	CASSTTGVTEAFF
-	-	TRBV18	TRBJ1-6	TGTGCCAGCTCACCAGCCGAGGGTACTATAGATTCACCCCTCCACTTT	CASSPAEGTIDSPLHF
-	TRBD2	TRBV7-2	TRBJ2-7	TGTGCCAGCAGCTTTAGCGGGCCGAGCTCCTACGAGCAGTACTTC	CASSFSGPSSYEQYF
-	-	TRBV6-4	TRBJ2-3	TGTGCCAGCAGTCAGGAGGCAGGCACAGATACGCAGTATTTT	CASSQEAGTDTQYF
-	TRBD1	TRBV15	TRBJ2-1	TGTGCCACCTCCCCGGACAGGGGGCGTTTGCATGAGCAGTTCTTC	CATSPDRGRLHEQFF
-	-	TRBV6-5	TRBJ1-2	TGTGCCAGCAGCTCGAGGGGGGGATCCAACTATGGCTACACCTTC	CASSSRGGSNYGYTF
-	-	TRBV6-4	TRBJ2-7	TGTGCCAGCACCGAGGCAGCTGGATATGGGGAGCAGTACTTC	CASTEAAGYGEQYF
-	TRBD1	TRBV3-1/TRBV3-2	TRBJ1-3	TGTGCCAGCAGGCGGGGGGGACAGGGGACTACCGGAAACACCATATATTTT	CASRRGGQGTTGNTIYF
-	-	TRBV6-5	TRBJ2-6	TGTGCCAGCAGTTCTATGTCTGGGGCCAACGTCCTGACTTTC	CASSSMSGANVLTF
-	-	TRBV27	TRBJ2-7	TGTGCCAGCAGTAACAACAGGGATGGCTACGAGCAGTACTTC	CASSNNRDGYEQYF
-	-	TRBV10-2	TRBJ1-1	TGCGCCAGCTCAACACTTGGGTCGGGGAACACTGAAGCTTTCTTT	CASSTLGSGNTEAFF